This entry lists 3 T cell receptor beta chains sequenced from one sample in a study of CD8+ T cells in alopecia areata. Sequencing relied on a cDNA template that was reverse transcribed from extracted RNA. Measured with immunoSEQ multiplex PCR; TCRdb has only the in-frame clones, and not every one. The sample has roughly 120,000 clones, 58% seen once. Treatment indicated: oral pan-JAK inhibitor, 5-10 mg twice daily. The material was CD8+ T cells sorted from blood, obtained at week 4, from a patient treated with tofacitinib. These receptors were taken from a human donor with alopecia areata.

CDR3 DNA sequence: TGCAGCGCTCGACCCGAAACTGGGGTAAACTATGGCTACACCTTC. Protein product: CSARPETGVNYGYTF. The rearrangement links TRBV29-1 to TRBJ1-2, with D unresolved. Germline CDR1 and CDR2: SQVTM and ANQGSEA. Trimming pared 7 bases from V and 2 bases from J, leaving 20 bases between. The CDR3 runs 15 residues.

CDR3 sequence: CASSFEGGTDTQYF. CDR3 coding DNA: TGTGCCAGCAGCTTCGAAGGAGGCACAGATACGCAGTATTTT. V is TRBV11-3 and J is TRBJ2-3, with D hard to call. Trimming left V 3 bases short and J 1 base short, with 8 bases between. The germline CDR1 and CDR2 sequences are SGHNT and YENEEA. This CDR3 has 14 residues. The entire variable domain, with the rest obtained from reference TRBV11-3 and TRBJ2-3, is as follows: EAGVVQSPRYKIIEKKQPVAFWCNPISGHNTLYWYLQNLGQGPELLIRYENEEAVDDSQLPKDRFSAERLKGVDSTLKIQPAELGDSAVYLCASSFEGGTDTQYFGPGTRLTVL.

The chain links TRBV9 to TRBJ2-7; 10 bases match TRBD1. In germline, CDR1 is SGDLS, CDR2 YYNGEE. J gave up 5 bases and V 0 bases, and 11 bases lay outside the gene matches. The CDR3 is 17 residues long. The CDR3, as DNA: TGTGCCAGCAGCGTAGCTGTGACAGGGGGCGATAGGAACGAGCAGTACTTC. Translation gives CASSVAVTGGDRNEQYF.